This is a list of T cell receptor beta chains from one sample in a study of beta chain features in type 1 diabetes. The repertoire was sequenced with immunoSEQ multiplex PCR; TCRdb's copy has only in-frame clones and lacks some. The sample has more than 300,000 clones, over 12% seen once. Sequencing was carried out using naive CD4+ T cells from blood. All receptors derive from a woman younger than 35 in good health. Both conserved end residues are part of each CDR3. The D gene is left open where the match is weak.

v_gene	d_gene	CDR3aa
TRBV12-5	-	CASGQLNTGELFF
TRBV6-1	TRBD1	CASSEGRTGSYNEQFF
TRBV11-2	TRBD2	CASSLWTSGSTDTQYF
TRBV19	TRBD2	CASRELAGGNIQYF
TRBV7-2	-	CASSLSGHRETQYF
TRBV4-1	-	CASSRAYEQYF
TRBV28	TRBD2	CASSFSGGAGANVLTF
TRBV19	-	CASIRSGAAKNIQYF
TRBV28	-	CASSSHPSGGKLFF
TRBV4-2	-	CASSQRASFDEQFF
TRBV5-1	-	CASSLRETQYF
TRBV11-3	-	CASSPGDEQFF
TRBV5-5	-	CASSIRGTAYNEQFF
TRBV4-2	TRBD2	CASSQDSSGNTDTQYF
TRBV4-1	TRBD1	CASSQDRDANYGYTF
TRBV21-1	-	CASLNEKLFF
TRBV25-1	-	CASSEYLRGADTQYF
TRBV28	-	CASSLVGAIGGYTF
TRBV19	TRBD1	CASSPDRVQETQYF
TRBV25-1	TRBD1	CASSNTGTGRTQYF
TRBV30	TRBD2	CAWSPGLAGGPGELFF
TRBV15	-	CATSREGHSYNEQFF
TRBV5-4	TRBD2	CASSLEASGGQETQYF
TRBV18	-	CASSPEAYGYTF
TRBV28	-	CASSLHRLARSSYNEQFF
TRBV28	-	CASSLGPDTQYF
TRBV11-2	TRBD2	CASSFRTSGDEQFF
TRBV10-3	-	CAISEELGGDTQYF
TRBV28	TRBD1	CASSRDRVSYEQYF
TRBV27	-	CASSLSPRVGTGELFF
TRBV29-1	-	CSGLRNTGELFF
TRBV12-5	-	CASALAYHQSSYNEQFF
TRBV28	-	CASTLLGQPQHF
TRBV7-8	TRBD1	CASSRDRVPTEAFF
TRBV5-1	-	CASSLDYYNEQFF
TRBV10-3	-	CATRPRGDTQYF
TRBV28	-	CASGSGWAESYNEQFF
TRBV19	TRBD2	CASTPRGANTGELFF
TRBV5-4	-	CASSLTNREAFF
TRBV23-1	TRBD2	CASSRAGGPREQETQYF
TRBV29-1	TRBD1	CSVRQGVYEQFF
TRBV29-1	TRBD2	CSVGSGRMRETQYF
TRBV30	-	CAWSRVIDYGYTF
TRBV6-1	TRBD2	CASSVRDYSTDTQYF
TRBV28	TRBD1	CASSSPGTANYGYTF
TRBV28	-	CASTSATGWYEQYF
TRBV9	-	CASSVNRDPYEQYF
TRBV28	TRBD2	CASSFPPAGVYTGELFF
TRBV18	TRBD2	CASSPPGLAGANEQFF
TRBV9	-	CASSVTPGQLYEQYF